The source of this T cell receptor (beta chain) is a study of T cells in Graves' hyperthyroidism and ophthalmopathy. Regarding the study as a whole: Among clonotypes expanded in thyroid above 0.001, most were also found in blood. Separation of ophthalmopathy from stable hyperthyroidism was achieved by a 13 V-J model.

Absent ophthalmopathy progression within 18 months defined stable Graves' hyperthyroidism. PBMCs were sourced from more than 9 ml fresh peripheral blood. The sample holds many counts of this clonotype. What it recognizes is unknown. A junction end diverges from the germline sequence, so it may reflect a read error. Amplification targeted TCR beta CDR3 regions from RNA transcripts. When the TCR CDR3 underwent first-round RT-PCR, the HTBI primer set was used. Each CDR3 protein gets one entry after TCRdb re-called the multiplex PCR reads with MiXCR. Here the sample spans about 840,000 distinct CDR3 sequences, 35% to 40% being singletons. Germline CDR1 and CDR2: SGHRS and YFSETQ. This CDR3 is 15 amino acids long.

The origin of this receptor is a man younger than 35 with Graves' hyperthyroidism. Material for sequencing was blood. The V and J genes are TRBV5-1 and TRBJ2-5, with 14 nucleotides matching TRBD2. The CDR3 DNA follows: TGTGCCAGCAGCCTGGGACTAGCGGGGGAAGAGACCCAGTACTTC. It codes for CASSLGLAGEETQYF. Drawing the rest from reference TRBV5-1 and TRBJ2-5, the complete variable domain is KAGVTQTPRYLIKTRGQQVTLSCSPISGHRSVSWYQQTPGQGLQFLFEYFSETQRNKGNFPGRFSGRQFSNSRSEMNVSTLELGDSALYLCASSLGLAGEETQYFGPGTRLLVL.